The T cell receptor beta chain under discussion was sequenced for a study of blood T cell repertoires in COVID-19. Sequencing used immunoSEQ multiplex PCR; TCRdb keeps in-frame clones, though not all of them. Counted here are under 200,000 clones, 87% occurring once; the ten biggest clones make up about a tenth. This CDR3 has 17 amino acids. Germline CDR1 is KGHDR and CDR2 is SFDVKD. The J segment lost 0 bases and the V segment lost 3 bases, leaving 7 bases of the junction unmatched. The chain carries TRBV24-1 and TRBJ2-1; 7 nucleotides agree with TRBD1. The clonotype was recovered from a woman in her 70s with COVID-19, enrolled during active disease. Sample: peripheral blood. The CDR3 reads CATSDRQQGFSYNEQFF. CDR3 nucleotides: TGTGCCACCAGTGATCGGCAACAGGGGTTCTCCTACAATGAGCAGTTCTTC.